This entry lists 19 T cell receptor beta chains sequenced from one sample in a study of CD8 T cells in ankylosing spondylitis. TCRdb passed the 5' RACE reads through MiXCR, listing each CDR3 protein once. The sample has roughly 150,000 distinct CDR3 sequences, 30% to 40% seen once; the top ten hold about 6.3%. The sequenced sample was synovial fluid, either unsorted or a sorted T cell fraction (not recorded which). The receptor source for this set is a male donor with ankylosing spondylitis.

The sample holds a few counts of this clonotype. The chain carries TRBV20-1 and TRBJ2-5; TRBD2 matches at 9 bases. Germline CDR1 and CDR2: DFQATT and SNEGSKA (reference sequence). Unmatched junction bases numbered 12, after V lost 2 bases and J lost 5 bases. This CDR3 contains 16 residues. The CDR3 DNA sequence: TGCAGTGCTAGACCCTTTGGAGCGGGGGGTCTGGAGACCCAGTACTTC. Translating it yields CSARPFGAGGLETQYF.

This clonotype was seen only a few times. The V gene is TRBV12-3 or TRBV12-4, the J gene TRBJ1-1; the D is unclear. Trimming removed 10 bases at V and 4 bases at J, with 10 bases between. The CDR3 runs 11 residues. The CDR3 sequence: CATGLGTEAFF. For the CDR3, the DNA is TGTGCCACCGGACTGGGCACTGAAGCTTTCTTT.

This clonotype was detected only a few times. The rearrangement links TRBV7-8 to TRBJ2-7, with a possible D match to TRBD1 (5 bases). Germline loops: CDR1 SGHVS, CDR2 FQNEAQ. Trimming cost V 5 bases and J 0 bases, with 17 bases left between them. This CDR3 comprises 16 residues. The CDR3 sequence: CASSPGQDTRSYEQYF. CDR3 in DNA: TGTGCCAGCAGCCCCGGTCAGGACACCCGCTCCTACGAGCAGTACTTC.

This clonotype was recorded a few times. J is TRBJ2-3 and V is TRBV6-5; D unresolved. The CDR3 loop spans 16 amino acids. With 4 bases removed from V and 0 bases from J, the gap between germline ends came to 14 bases. The germline CDR1 and CDR2 sequences are MNHEY and SVGAGI. CDR3 sequence (DNA): TGTGCCAGCAGTTCGATTAGGGCCACTAGCACAGATACGCAGTATTTT. Translated: CASSSIRATSTDTQYF.

The J gene is TRBJ2-5, the V gene TRBV2, with TRBD2 as a possible D gene (5 bases). Germline assignment: CDR1 SNHLY and CDR2 FYNNEI. The CDR3 is 15 residues long. Trimming stripped 2 bases from V and 1 base from J, with 11 bases between. The CDR3 protein is CASSESGSGQETQYF. Written as DNA, the CDR3 is TGTGCCAGCAGTGAATCTGGGAGCGGCCAAGAGACCCAGTACTTC.

The chain joins TRBV20-1 to TRBJ2-7, with 7 bases aligning to TRBD2. Looked up from germline, CDR1 is DFQATT and CDR2 is SNEGSKA (reference sequence). With 5 bases clipped from V and 3 bases from J, the junction kept 13 bases outside the gene matches. The CDR3 contains 15 residues. This CDR3 reads CSAPDGGSLGYEQYF. CDR3 in DNA: TGCAGTGCTCCCGACGGCGGGAGCCTGGGCTACGAGCAGTACTTC.

The chain couples TRBV7-2 to TRBJ2-2; TRBD1 might be the D (5 bases). V was trimmed by 2 bases and J by 0 bases, leaving 7 bases between them. Germline CDR1 reads SGHTA; CDR2 reads FQGNSA. The CDR3 loop spans 15 amino acids. In nucleotides, the CDR3 is TGTGCCAGCAGCTTACGCAGGGCGAACACCGGGGAGCTGTTTTTT. This sequence encodes CASSLRRANTGELFF.

The chain links TRBV20-1 to TRBJ2-1; 7 bases map to TRBD1. The V and J ends lost 5 bases and 0 bases, in that order; junction bases with no gene match: 4. This CDR3 comprises 14 residues. Germline-derived CDR1 and CDR2 are DFQATT and SNEGSKA (reference sequence). The CDR3 spells CSALQGSSYNEQFF. CDR3 in DNA: TGCAGTGCTCTACAGGGGAGCTCCTACAATGAGCAGTTCTTC.

The CDR3 loop reads CASSRTGGRSYGYTF. CDR3 nucleotide sequence: TGTGCCAGCAGCCGAACAGGGGGCCGTAGCTATGGCTACACCTTC. The genes are TRBV12-3 or TRBV12-4 and TRBJ1-2; the match to TRBD1 covers 9 bases. The V and J ends lost 6 bases and 4 bases, in that order; junction bases with no gene match: 9. The CDR3 has 15 residues.

This clonotype was seen at least ten times. CDR3 amino acids: CASSSTGGPISIYF. CDR3 coding DNA: TGTGCCAGCAGCAGCACAGGGGGCCCGATCAGCATATATTTT. This sequence joins TRBV28 and TRBJ1-3; 9 bases fit TRBD1. Germline-derived CDR1 and CDR2 are MDHEN and SYDVKM. The trim removed 6 bases at V and 12 bases at J, leaving 12 bases unmatched. The CDR3 covers 14 residues.

The sample holds many counts of this clonotype. The gene calls are TRBV6-2 or TRBV6-3 and TRBJ2-1; maybe TRBD2 (6 bases). Trimming took 1 base from V and 1 from J, leaving 11 bases between them. Per germline, CDR1 MNHEY and CDR2 SVGEGT. The CDR3 consists of 16 residues. The CDR3 nucleotides are TGTGCCAGCAGTTACTATAGCGGCCATTCCTACAATGAGCAGTTCTTC. This translates into CASSYYSGHSYNEQFF.

CDR3 DNA sequence: TGTGCCAGCAGTGCCAGGGGGCCTGGAACTAATGAAAAACTGTTTTTT. It codes for CASSARGPGTNEKLFF. The J gene is TRBJ1-4, the V gene TRBV2, with 8 bases fitting TRBD1. The germline CDR1 and CDR2 sequences are SNHLY and FYNNEI. Trimming cost V 4 bases and J 1 base; bases outside gene matches: 5. The CDR3 is 16 residues long.

The CDR3 DNA sequence: TGCGCCAGCAGCTCCGGACAGGGGGTATTCACTGAAGCTTTCTTT. As protein: CASSSGQGVFTEAFF. This chain connects TRBV5-1 to TRBJ1-1; 10 bases are shared with TRBD1. Germline CDR1 reads SGHRS; CDR2 reads YFSETQ. This CDR3 has 15 amino acids. J was trimmed by 4 bases and V by 3 bases; bases with no gene match: 6.

V usage is TRBV30 and J usage is TRBJ1-3, with D possibly TRBD1 on 5 matching bases. This CDR3 spans 14 amino acids. Germline CDR1 reads GTSNPN; CDR2 reads SVGIG (reference sequence). The V end lost 5 bases, the J end lost 9 bases, and 20 bases lay between the germline ends. In DNA form, the CDR3 reads TGTGCCTGGGGCCAGGACAATTTGGCCGCCACCATATATTTT. It codes for CAWGQDNLAATIYF.

This clonotype came up many times. The chain recombines TRBV7-2 with TRBJ1-1; the D gene is possibly TRBD1 (6 bases). This CDR3 has 15 amino acids. V dropped 5 bases and J dropped 10 bases, with 23 bases sitting between them. Germline values: CDR1 SGHTA, CDR2 FQGNSA. The CDR3 here is CASSHRGGAFNPAFF. CDR3 nucleotide sequence: TGTGCCAGCAGCCACCGAGGGGGGGCGTTTAATCCAGCTTTCTTT.

Only a few counts were recorded for this clonotype. The chain combines TRBV5-1 with TRBJ2-1; no firm D call. Germline V gives CDR1 SGHRS, CDR2 YFSETQ. Trimming took 1 base from V and 11 from J, leaving 16 bases between them. The CDR3 length is 14 residues. The CDR3 sequence: CASSLFASGEKQFF. The DNA of the CDR3 is TGCGCCAGCAGCTTGTTCGCCTCAGGAGAAAAGCAGTTCTTC.

This clonotype was found a few times. V gene TRBV7-9 combines with J gene TRBJ2-1; 8 nucleotides agree with TRBD2. Germline V lookup: CDR1 SEHNR, CDR2 FQNEAQ (reference sequence). J gave up 7 bases and V 2 bases, and 7 bases lay outside the gene matches. This CDR3 contains 15 residues. The CDR3 reads CASSLYAGGANEQFF. In DNA, the CDR3 is TGTGCCAGCAGCTTATACGCCGGGGGGGCAAATGAGCAGTTCTTC.

This sequence joins TRBV3-1 and TRBJ1-2; D is ambiguous. This CDR3 is 13 amino acids long. V shed 3 bases and J shed 8 bases, with 13 bases lying between them. Germline V gives CDR1 LGHDT, CDR2 YNNKEL (reference sequence). DNA for the CDR3: TGTGCCAGCAGCCAGGACCCTTTGAGGGGCTACACCTTC. It is translated as CASSQDPLRGYTF.

V gene TRBV12-3 or TRBV12-4 combines with J gene TRBJ2-3; a possible D gene is TRBD1 (6 bases). This CDR3 contains 15 residues. V was trimmed by 5 bases and J by 2 bases, leaving 14 bases between them. CDR3 coding DNA: TGTGCCAGCAGTCGGACTGGACAGCTCACAGATACGCAGTATTTT. It translates to CASSRTGQLTDTQYF.